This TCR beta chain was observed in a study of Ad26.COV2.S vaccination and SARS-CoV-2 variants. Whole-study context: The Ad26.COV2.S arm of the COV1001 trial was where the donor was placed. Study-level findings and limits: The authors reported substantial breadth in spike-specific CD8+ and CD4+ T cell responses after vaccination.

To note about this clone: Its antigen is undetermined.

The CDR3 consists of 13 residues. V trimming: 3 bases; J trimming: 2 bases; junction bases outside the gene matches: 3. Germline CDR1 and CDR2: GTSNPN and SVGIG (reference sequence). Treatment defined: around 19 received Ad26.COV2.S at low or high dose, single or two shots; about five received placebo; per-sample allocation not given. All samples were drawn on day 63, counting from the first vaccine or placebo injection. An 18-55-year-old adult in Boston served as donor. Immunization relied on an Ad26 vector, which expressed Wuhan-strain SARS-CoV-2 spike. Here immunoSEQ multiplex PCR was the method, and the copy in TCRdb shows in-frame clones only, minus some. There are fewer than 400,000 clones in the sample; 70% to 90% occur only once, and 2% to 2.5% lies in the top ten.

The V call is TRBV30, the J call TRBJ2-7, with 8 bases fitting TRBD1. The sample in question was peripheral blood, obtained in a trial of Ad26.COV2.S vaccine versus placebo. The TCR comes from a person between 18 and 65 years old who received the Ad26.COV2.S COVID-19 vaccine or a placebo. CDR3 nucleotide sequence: TGTGCCTGGAGAAGGGACAGGCCCTACGAGCAGTACTTC. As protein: CAWRRDRPYEQYF.